This TCR beta chain was documented in a study of blood T cell repertoires in COVID-19. Study summary: The analysed material was cDNA or gDNA that came from T cells, B-cell-depleted T cells, or PBMCs.

Assay used: immunoSEQ multiplex PCR; TCRdb lists only in-frame clones, some missing. The data hold approximately 97,000 clones, with around 90% observed a single time. This clone is a singleton in its sample. The CDR3 covers 13 residues. CDR1 is SEHNR and CDR2 is FQNEAQ in the germline V gene (reference sequence). V dropped 5 bases and J dropped 10; count of bases not matched to a gene: 7. Seattle patient enrollment occurred during active infection, with longitudinal follow-up thereafter. The clonotype originates from a woman in her fifties or sixties with COVID-19, enrolled during active disease. Input material: peripheral blood. This chain links TRBV7-9 with TRBJ1-5, with 8 bases lining up with TRBD1. In nucleotides, the CDR3 is TGTGCCAGCAGCCTCGGGACAGGTCTTCCCCAGCATTTT. Encoded protein: CASSLGTGLPQHF.